This T cell receptor (beta chain) stems from a study of breast tumors, draining lymph nodes, adjacent tissues. General study findings and limits: Luminal-like breast cancer showed significantly higher tumor–nontumor repertoire similarity than basal-like. That most tumor T cells come from lymph nodes remained unproven.

Each CDR3 protein is one row after TCRdb ran MiXCR on the multiplex PCR reads. Of about 180,000 distinct CDR3 sequences listed, around a third are singletons. This clonotype was counted at least ten times. Antigen specificity is unknown. Samples came from axillary lymph nodes draining the breast cancer. Trimming removed 4 bases at V and 2 bases at J, with 18 bases between. The CDR3 spans 16 residues. CDR1 and CDR2 (germline): SGHKS, YYEKEE (reference sequence). The sequence was collected from a female donor with breast cancer. Some clones in this sample may be carry-over from other donors' samples. What was sequenced was axillary lymph node tissue. The chain links TRBV5-5 to TRBJ1-2, with D possibly being TRBD1 (6 bases). The CDR3 nucleotides read TGTGCCAGCAGCATAGCGAAGACAGGATTCAACTATGGCTACACCTTC. Translated: CASSIAKTGFNYGYTF.